The 20 T cell receptor beta chains below were found in one sample sequenced in a study of breast tumors, draining lymph nodes, adjacent tissues. Axillary draining lymph nodes of breast cancer patients supplied the node samples. TCRdb reanalysed the multiplex PCR reads using MiXCR and keeps one entry per CDR3 protein. This repertoire shows about 270,000 distinct CDR3 sequences, 30% to 35% found once; its top ten account for roughly 1.1%. The sequenced sample consisted of axillary lymph node tissue. These receptors all come from a female donor with breast cancer. Some clones in this sample may be carry-over from other donors' samples.

As concerns this clonotype: A read error may produce the germline difference seen at one junction end. The chain carries TRBV7-7 and TRBJ2-7; the D gene is possibly TRBD1 (6 bases). Germline CDR1 reads SSHAT; CDR2 reads FNYEAQ (reference sequence). This CDR3 has 16 amino acids. CDR3 DNA sequence: TGTGCTAGCAGCGAAGGACAGAGACAGGACACCTACGAGCAGTACTTC. This codes for CASSEGQRQDTYEQYF.

In this sample, this clonotype turned up once. V is TRBV6-6 and J is TRBJ2-4; 10 nucleotides agree with TRBD2. With V trimmed by 2 bases and J by 3 bases, 10 bases remained unmatched. Germline V CDR1 and CDR2: MNHNY, SVGAGI (reference sequence). The CDR3 has 18 residues. The CDR3: CASSYLGLAGVSKNIQYF. CDR3 nucleotide sequence: TGTGCCAGCAGTTACCTAGGGCTAGCGGGAGTCAGCAAAAACATTCAGTACTTC.

This clonotype was found many times. This sequence joins TRBV5-1 and TRBJ1-5; 9 nucleotides align to TRBD1. J gave up 3 bases and V 1 base, and 5 bases lay outside the gene matches. Germline V CDR1 and CDR2: SGHRS, YFSETQ. The CDR3 has 16 residues. The DNA for the CDR3 is TGCGCCAGCAGCTTGAGCGGGACAGGGAACAATCAGCCCCAGCATTTT. Amino acids: CASSLSGTGNNQPQHF.

This clonotype was recorded at least ten times. The V and J genes are TRBV6-5 and TRBJ1-3; D is unresolved. Germline V lookup: CDR1 MNHEY, CDR2 SVGAGI. Trimming removed 5 bases from V and 0 bases from J, with 5 bases in between. CDR3 length equals 13 residues. This CDR3 is CASSSNSGNTIYF. The CDR3, as DNA: TGTGCCAGCAGTAGCAACTCTGGAAACACCATATATTTT.

The gene calls are TRBV5-1 and TRBJ2-7, with TRBD2 identical over 12 bases. CDR3 length equals 14 residues. V dropped 4 bases and J dropped 4; count of bases not matched to a gene: 3. The germline CDR1 and CDR2 sequences are SGHRS and YFSETQ. The CDR3 DNA sequence: TGCGCCAGCAGCCCTACTAGCGGGAGGTACGAGCAGTACTTC. Amino acids: CASSPTSGRYEQYF.

A note on this clonotype: Mismatch with germline at one junction end may stem from a read error. The chain couples TRBV24-1 to TRBJ1-5, with 10 nucleotides matching TRBD1. The CDR3 runs 15 residues. The V gene's germline CDR1 is KGHDR and CDR2 SFDVKD. CDR3 DNA: TGTGCCAGCAGTTTAGGAGGACAGGGGGGTCAGCCCCAGCATTTT. It yields the protein CASSLGGQGGQPQHF.

CDR3 coding DNA: TGTGCCAGCTCACCTCCGGAGGGCAATCAGCCCCAGCATTTT. Residues: CASSPPEGNQPQHF. The chain joins TRBV18 to TRBJ1-5; D unresolved. This CDR3 contains 14 residues. Germline loops: CDR1 KGHSH, CDR2 LQKENI. Trimming removed 3 bases at V and 2 bases at J, with 8 bases between.

Comment on this clonotype: One end of the junction varies from germline; a read error may be responsible. The V and J genes are TRBV5-6 and TRBJ2-7; 7 bases fit TRBD1. The CDR3 has 14 amino acids. Germline values: CDR1 SGHDT, CDR2 YYEEEE. This chain's CDR3 is CVSSLRGGAYEQYF. CDR3 nucleotide sequence: TGTGTCAGCAGCTTGAGAGGGGGCGCCTACGAGCAGTACTTC.

This clonotype was found many times. The J gene is TRBJ2-6, the V gene TRBV29-1; perhaps TRBD1 as D (6 bases). The CDR3 runs to 14 residues. Per germline, CDR1 SQVTM and CDR2 ANQGSEA. V gave up 6 bases and J gave up 0 bases, with 9 bases separating them. The CDR3 reads CSVRDNSGANVLTF. The DNA for the CDR3 is TGCAGCGTCAGGGACAACTCTGGGGCCAACGTCCTGACTTTC.

Ten or more counts support this clonotype. The chain combines TRBV12-3 or TRBV12-4 with TRBJ1-5, with D perhaps matching TRBD1 (6 bases). CDR3 size: 14 residues. V gave up 5 bases and J gave up 3 bases, with 11 bases separating them. Here the CDR3 DNA reads TGTGCCAGCAGTCAACAGGGATTCAATCAGCCCCAGCATTTT. This gives the protein CASSQQGFNQPQHF.

The rearrangement uses TRBV20-1 and TRBJ1-2; 9 nucleotides align to TRBD1. V lost 0 bases, J lost 4 bases, and 12 bases stayed unmatched. Germline V gene data show CDR1 as DFQATT and CDR2 as SNEGSKA (reference sequence). The length of the CDR3 is 17 residues. The CDR3 coding sequence is TGCAGTGCTAGAGATAGGATACAGGGGGCGACAACCTATGGCTACACCTTC. Amino acid sequence: CSARDRIQGATTYGYTF.

At least ten counts were recorded for this clonotype. CDR3 nucleotide sequence: TGCAGTGCTAGGGTTGGGGCAGGGATAGATTCACCCCTCCACTTT. This codes for CSARVGAGIDSPLHF. The chain couples TRBV20-1 to TRBJ1-6; D is possibly TRBD1 (5 bases). Per germline, CDR1 DFQATT and CDR2 SNEGSKA (reference sequence). The V end lost 3 bases, the J end lost 8 bases, and 17 bases lay between the germline ends. This CDR3 has 15 amino acids.

The chain has TRBV10-3 and TRBJ1-4; D unresolved. V gave up 0 bases and J gave up 3 bases, with 17 bases separating them. CDR3 length: 18 residues. CDR1 and CDR2 (germline): ENHRY, SYGVKD. CDR3 nucleotides: TGTGCCATCAGTGAGTCCATCGCATGGGGTCAGTCTAATGAAAAACTGTTTTTT. It codes for CAISESIAWGQSNEKLFF.

This clonotype was recorded many times. The chain couples TRBV4-3 to TRBJ2-1, with unresolved D. CDR1 and CDR2 from the germline V gene are LGHNA and YSLEER. This CDR3 spans 13 amino acids. V was shortened by 2 bases and J by 7 bases, with 9 bases between the two germline ends. For the CDR3, the DNA is TGCGCCAGCAGCCAAAGAGACAAGAATGAGCAGTTCTTC. This codes for CASSQRDKNEQFF.

There are many counts of this clonotype. The chain recombines TRBV9 with TRBJ2-3; D is possibly TRBD1 or TRBD2 (7 bases each). Trimming shortened V by 0 bases and J by 1 base, and 21 bases separated the two germline ends. The CDR3 contains 19 residues. Germline CDR1 and CDR2: SGDLS and YYNGEE. The CDR3 DNA is TGTGCCAGCAGCGTAGGAGGGGGCCAGTGGACTAGTGGCACAGATACGCAGTATTTT. Residues: CASSVGGGQWTSGTDTQYF. Together with reference TRBV9 and TRBJ2-3, the CDR3 gives the full variable domain: DSGVTQTPKHLITATGQRVTLRCSPRSGDLSVYWYQQSLDQGLQFLIQYYNGEERAKGNILERFSAQQFPDLHSELNLSSLELGDSALYFCASSVGGGQWTSGTDTQYFGPGTRLTVL.

This clonotype occurred many times. The rearrangement joins TRBV20-1 to TRBJ2-1; tentatively, D is TRBD1 (5 bases). The V and J ends lost 4 bases and 10 bases respectively, with 17 bases between them. The CDR3 length is 13 residues. Per germline, CDR1 DFQATT and CDR2 SNEGSKA (reference sequence). CDR3 nucleotide sequence: TGCAGTGCTAAATCGTCAGGGATCGTAGAGCAGTTCTTC. It codes for CSAKSSGIVEQFF.

The chain couples TRBV27 to TRBJ2-1; 7 nucleotides match TRBD2. The CDR3 is made up of 12 amino acids. Trimming removed 3 bases from V and 15 bases from J; junction bases left unmatched: 8. Germline V CDR1 and CDR2: MNHEY, SMNVEV (reference sequence). The CDR3 here is CASSLDGGRGFF. CDR3 in DNA: TGTGCCAGCAGTTTGGATGGGGGGAGGGGGTTCTTC.

The chain carries TRBV11-3 and TRBJ1-5; D gene unclear. CDR1 SGHNT and CDR2 YENEEA come from the germline V gene. V gave up 1 base and J gave up 14 bases, with 12 bases separating them. This CDR3 has 12 amino acids. CDR3 sequence: CASSLAGAYEHF. For the CDR3, the DNA is TGTGCCAGCAGCTTAGCGGGAGCTTACGAGCATTTT.

As regards this clonotype: A much larger clone differs by one base, so this may be a read error. The V and J genes are TRBV4-1 and TRBJ2-1; weak D call: TRBD1 (6 bases). V shed 8 bases and J shed 8 bases, with 19 bases lying between them. CDR1 and CDR2 from the germline V gene are MGHRA and YSYEKL. The CDR3 runs 14 residues. The CDR3 reads CASQLPDSYDEQFF. The CDR3 coding sequence is TGCGCCAGCCAGTTGCCGGACAGTTACGATGAGCAGTTCTTC.

This clonotype was seen many times. The chain combines TRBV20-1 with TRBJ2-2, with a weak D call TRBD1 (5 bases). The germline V gene has CDR1 DFQATT and CDR2 SNEGSKA (reference sequence). The CDR3 totals 12 residues. V was cut by 5 bases and J by 6 bases, with 10 bases left in between. CDR3 nucleotides: TGCAGTGCTGGCACAGGTTCCGGGGAGCTGTTTTTT. Translation gives CSAGTGSGELFF.